Sequencing of this T cell receptor beta chain was carried out in a study of control samples from healthy donors and cancer patients. The CDR3 contains 15 residues. CDR1 is SGHAT, CDR2 FQNNGV, per germline. Trimming removed 5 bases at V and 0 bases at J, with 11 bases between. Sequencing used immunoSEQ multiplex PCR; TCRdb keeps in-frame clones, though not all of them. The table records about 120,000 clones, about 83% of them present only once. The receptor's source is a man younger than 40 in good health. The chain couples TRBV11-2 to TRBJ2-1, with D tentatively TRBD2 (5 bases). Sequenced sample: blood. CDR3 loop: CASSLDWSSYNEQFF. Written as DNA, the CDR3 is TGTGCCAGCAGCCTGGACTGGAGCTCCTACAATGAGCAGTTCTTC.